The rows below give T cell receptor beta chains drawn from one sample of a study of shared clonotypes between healthy human individuals. Produced via immunoSEQ multiplex PCR; TCRdb's table is partial and in-frame only. The table lists 450,000 to 600,000 clones, about four fifths of them singletons. The sequenced sample was PBMCs. These receptors were taken from a middle-aged woman in good health. Some clones in this sample may be carry-over from other donors' samples. The CDR3 runs from the conserved cysteine through the conserved F or W. A D gene is named only where the DNA matches it firmly. Size is stated for part of the rows, as once, few or many counts, or as a class when the clone is expanded.

abundance,v_gene,d_gene,j_gene,CDR3nt,CDR3aa
.,TRBV10-3,TRBD2,TRBJ2-1,TGTGCCATCAGTGAAACTAGCGGGGGACCGGGGCAGTTCTTC,CAISETSGGPGQFF
.,TRBV10-3,.,TRBJ2-7,TGTGCCATCGGACATGTTGAAGACGAGCAGTACTTC,CAIGHVEDEQYF
many,TRBV5-8,.,TRBJ1-5,TGTGCCAGCAGCTTCAGGGAGGGGTATCAGCCCCAGCATTTT,CASSFREGYQPQHF
.,TRBV10-1,.,TRBJ2-7,TGCGCCAGCAGTGAGACTGGGGCGATCTACGAGCAGTACTTC,CASSETGAIYEQYF
few,TRBV7-2,.,TRBJ1-2,TGTGCCAGCGGTCTTCGCGGGGGAGCCTACACCTTC,CASGLRGGAYTF
.,TRBV19,TRBD1,TRBJ2-1,TGTGCCAGTAGTAGCAACAGGGGACCTAATGAGCAGTTCTTC,CASSSNRGPNEQFF
.,TRBV5-8,.,TRBJ2-5,TGTGCCAGCAGCTTTGTAGGGACCACCAAAGAGACCCAGTACTTC,CASSFVGTTKETQYF
.,TRBV18,.,TRBJ1-1,TGTGCCAGCTCACCCCGGGAGCGGGGCAGTGAAGCTTTCTTT,CASSPRERGSEAFF
.,TRBV7-3,.,TRBJ2-1,TGTGCCAGCAGCCCCCCTGGAGGCCGGAACAATGAGCAGTTCTTC,CASSPPGGRNNEQFF
.,TRBV7-2,TRBD2,TRBJ2-3,TGTGCCAGCAGCTCCCTGACTAGCGGGATAGATACGCAGTATTTT,CASSSLTSGIDTQYF
.,TRBV27,.,TRBJ1-1,TGTGCCAGCAGTTCCCGGGCCAATATGAACACTGAAGCTTTCTTT,CASSSRANMNTEAFF
.,TRBV7-8,.,TRBJ1-1,TGTGCCAGCAGCTTAGGAGGAAGCGGCACTGAAGCTTTCTTT,CASSLGGSGTEAFF
.,TRBV25-1,TRBD2,TRBJ2-1,TGTGCCAGCAGTGAATTGGGAACTAGCGGGAGTATCAATGAGCAGTTCTTC,CASSELGTSGSINEQFF
.,TRBV7-2,TRBD1,TRBJ2-7,TGTGCCAGCATTCTGACACTGCCGGGACAGGGGCACTACGAGCAGTACTTC,CASILTLPGQGHYEQYF
.,TRBV10-3,TRBD2,TRBJ2-7,TGTGCCATCAGCGGGACTAGCGGGAGTTACGAGCAGTACTTC,CAISGTSGSYEQYF
.,TRBV12-5,.,TRBJ2-1,TGTGCTAGTGGTTTGGTATTAGCAGGAGACTACAATGAGCAGTTCTTC,CASGLVLAGDYNEQFF
.,TRBV5-6,.,TRBJ1-4,TGTGCCAGCAGCTTGCCGGGATATAATGAAAAACTGTTTTTT,CASSLPGYNEKLFF
.,TRBV28,.,TRBJ2-7,TGTGCCAGCAGTTTAGACTATCGGTTTTACGAGCAGTACTTC,CASSLDYRFYEQYF
few,TRBV6-1,.,TRBJ1-1,TGTGCCAGCAGTGACTTTCTCCGGAGGGACACTGAAGCTTTCTTT,CASSDFLRRDTEAFF
once,TRBV5-1,.,TRBJ2-1,TGCGCCAGCAGCTCCTTTCAAATAGAGATAACCTACAATGAGCAGTTCTTC,CASSSFQIEITYNEQFF
once,TRBV2,TRBD1,TRBJ1-4,TGTGCCAGCAGCGACTCGGGGGCGCAGGGGGCTTTACGGGAAAAACTGTTTTTT,CASSDSGAQGALREKLFF
.,TRBV5-4,TRBD1,TRBJ1-2,TGTGCCTCCAGAGCGCCGGGACAGGGGAAATCACTCGACTATGGCTACACCTTC,CASRAPGQGKSLDYGYTF
.,TRBV5-1,TRBD2,TRBJ2-3,TGCGCCAGCAGCTTGTGGGCGGGAGGAAGCACAGATACGCAGTATTTT,CASSLWAGGSTDTQYF
.,TRBV18,.,TRBJ1-1,TGTGCCAGCTCAGCCTCGAGAAGTAACACTGAAGCTTTCTTT,CASSASRSNTEAFF
.,TRBV5-8,.,TRBJ2-7,TGTGCCAGCCTTGAGGTCTCCTACGAGCAGTACTTC,CASLEVSYEQYF
.,TRBV28,TRBD1,TRBJ1-6,TGTGCCAGCAGTTTATGGGACAGGGGAATCGGGTCACCCCTCCACTTT,CASSLWDRGIGSPLHF
.,TRBV9,.,TRBJ1-1,TGTGCCAGCAGTCGTCAGACGGGCATGAACACTGAAGCTTTCTTT,CASSRQTGMNTEAFF
.,TRBV4-2,.,TRBJ1-1,TGTGCCAGCAGCCCCTCGGAGGTGAACACTGAAGCTTTCTTT,CASSPSEVNTEAFF
.,TRBV2,.,TRBJ1-5,TGTGCCAGCAGTGAAGCGAACCAGGGTTATCAGCCCCAGCATTTT,CASSEANQGYQPQHF
.,TRBV5-1,.,TRBJ1-2,TGCGCCAGCAGCTTGTTGGGGGGTTCGAAGAATGGCTACACCTTC,CASSLLGGSKNGYTF
.,TRBV30,TRBD2,TRBJ2-7,TGTGCCTGGAGTCCCGGACTAGCGGGAACCTACGAGCAGTACTTC,CAWSPGLAGTYEQYF
.,TRBV5-6,.,TRBJ2-7,TGTGCCAGCAGCACGGACTGGGGGAGCTCCTACGAGCAGTACTTC,CASSTDWGSSYEQYF
few,TRBV7-9,.,TRBJ1-1,TGTGCCAGCAGCCCCCCCGGGGGCACTGAAGCTTTCTTT,CASSPPGGTEAFF
.,TRBV19,.,TRBJ2-1,TGTGCCAGCAATCGGGACCCCACGATGTACAATGAGCAGTTCTTC,CASNRDPTMYNEQFF
few,TRBV19,TRBD2,TRBJ2-5,TGTGCCAGTAGTGCCACGCGGGGGGACCAAGAGACCCAGTACTTC,CASSATRGDQETQYF
.,TRBV5-1,.,TRBJ2-2,TGCGCCAGCAGCTTGGGGGCCCCCACCGGGGAGCTGTTTTTT,CASSLGAPTGELFF
.,TRBV2,.,TRBJ2-1,TGTGCCAGCAGTGATCCGGGCGGTTCCTCACCAAGTTACAATGAGCAGTTCTTC,CASSDPGGSSPSYNEQFF
.,TRBV28,.,TRBJ2-5,TGTGCCAGCAGTTTTAGTGGTAACGGAGAGACCCAGTACTTC,CASSFSGNGETQYF
.,TRBV18,.,TRBJ2-5,TGTGCCAGCTCACCAGCGAACACCCAAGAGACCCAGTACTTC,CASSPANTQETQYF
.,TRBV7-2,TRBD1,TRBJ2-7,TGTGCCAGCAGCTTGGACAGGAGGTACGAGCAGTACTTC,CASSLDRRYEQYF
.,TRBV7-9,.,TRBJ1-2,TGTGCCAGCAGCGCCCCGAGGCAGGTAGACTATGGCTACACCTTC,CASSAPRQVDYGYTF
.,TRBV4-1,.,TRBJ2-3,TGCGCCAGCAGCCCTCGAGGGGGAGATACGCAGTATTTT,CASSPRGGDTQYF
.,TRBV6-6,.,TRBJ1-5,TGTGCCAGCAGTTACGGCAGTTATAGCAATCAGCCCCAGCATTTT,CASSYGSYSNQPQHF
.,TRBV5-1,TRBD1,TRBJ2-3,TGCGCCAGCAGCACGGGACAGCGGACAGATACGCAGTATTTT,CASSTGQRTDTQYF
.,TRBV7-2,TRBD2,TRBJ2-1,TGTGCCAGCAGCCTGAATACAGCGGGAGGGTACAATGAGCAGTTCTTC,CASSLNTAGGYNEQFF
.,TRBV6-6,.,TRBJ2-7,TGTGCCAGCAGGGACTACTCCTACGAGCAGTACTTC,CASRDYSYEQYF